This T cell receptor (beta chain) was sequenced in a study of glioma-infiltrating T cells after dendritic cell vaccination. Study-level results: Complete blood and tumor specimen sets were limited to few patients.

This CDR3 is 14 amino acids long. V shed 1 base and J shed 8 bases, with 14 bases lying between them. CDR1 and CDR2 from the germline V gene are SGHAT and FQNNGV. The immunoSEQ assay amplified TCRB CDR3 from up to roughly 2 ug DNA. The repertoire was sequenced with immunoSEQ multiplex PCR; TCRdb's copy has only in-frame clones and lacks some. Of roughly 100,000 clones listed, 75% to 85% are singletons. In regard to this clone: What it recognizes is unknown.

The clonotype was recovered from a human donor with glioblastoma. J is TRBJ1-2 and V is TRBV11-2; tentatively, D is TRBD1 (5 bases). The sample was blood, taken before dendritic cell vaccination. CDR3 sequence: CASSLGWGQRGYTF. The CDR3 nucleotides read TGTGCCAGCAGCTTAGGGTGGGGCCAACGGGGCTACACCTTC.